The present T cell receptor beta chain was sequenced within a study of lymphopenia after photon versus proton radiotherapy (dated by TCRdb to between 2018 and 2020). About the investigation overall: The immunological effects of photon versus proton radiation therapy were compared in patients with gastrointestinal tumors who developed high-grade lymphopenia. The roughly 20 patients in the cohort had gastrointestinal tumors, were treated with either photon or proton therapy, and subsequently developed lymphopenia. The study was designed to characterize how the impact on the immune system differs between the two radiation modalities. Broader findings and caveats from the paper: Among patients across the cohort who died, overall survival time showed an inverse correlation with a larger post-nadir drop in TCR diversity. After the lymphocyte count nadir, oligoclonal expansion, especially of CD8+ Temra cells, was observed in photon-treated repertoires, and the drop in diversity was driven by this expansion. During treatment, patients who received proton therapy stayed relatively stable, whereas patients who received photon therapy lost naive T cells and TCR diversity and gained effector/memory populations. The survival association was assessed only in patients who died, and the authors presented better survival with proton therapy as a possibility rather than a demonstrated result.

Note on this clone: The specificity of this receptor is unknown. No much larger clonotype is one base removed from it; base qualities were not supplied. This same CDR3 is encoded by further DNA sequences in the sample.

Libraries were built with the immunoSEQ multiplex PCR assay. T cell repertoires were profiled with deep sequencing of rearranged TCR beta loci together with multiparametric flow cytometry. TCRdb's version of the immuneACCESS table is confined to in-frame rearrangements and falls short of the full clone set. An unresolved V gene accounts for under half of the shortfall where checked; the remainder is of unknown origin. Within this sample are tens of thousands of clones, with around 82% of them counted one time only. The ten largest account for 13% to 15% of the sample. Sequences were derived from peripheral blood, sampled from a patient treated with proton-based radiotherapy. The TCR was taken from an older woman with pancreatic cancer.

The nucleotide sequence is TGTGCCAGCAGTTACTCGGGCAGCTCCTACGAGCAGTACTTC. The encoded protein is CASSYSGSSYEQYF. The chain links TRBV6-5 with TRBJ2-7; the D gene cannot be resolved reliably. The CDR3 runs 14 amino acids, cysteine and phenylalanine included. Only the CDR3 DNA is retained, 42 bases long and in frame from the first base. CDR1 MNHEY and CDR2 SVGAGI are derived from the germline V gene. V is clipped by 0 bases and J by 0 bases, and the sequence between their germline boundaries is 6 bases long.